The text below deals with one TCR beta chain. This clonotype was counted only a few times. Its antigen remains unidentified. The record has no base qualities; no much larger clone is one base away. RNA was extracted with the RNeasy kit and about 0.45 to 1 ug was reverse transcribed using random hexamers. The immunoSEQ multiplex PCR assay, which covers 54 Vbeta and 13 Jbeta segments, was used to amplify TCR beta CDR3 regions. Bias from PCR amplification was corrected by using a synthetic template baseline for primer optimization and for computational correction. The authors' analysis ran thus. Reads were assigned to V, D and J genes according to IMGT and analyzed in immunoSEQ Analyzer, with only productive sequences retained. Clonality was calculated as one minus the Shannon entropy normalized by log2 of the number of productive unique sequences. For each patient and control, public and private clones were evaluated within the 100 most prevalent clones. Clones were defined as Susac-specific when absent from the healthy and MS cohorts, from roughly 1,000 published viral clones and from other ImmuneACCESS disease sequences. TCRdb trimmed public reads at Q25 via fastp, called clones via MiXCR and kept in-frame beta chains. Every entry covers one CDR3 protein and lists the most common genes and DNA from its rows. For this entry, the V and J calls and clone size follow TCRdb and not the study's own pipeline. Counted in this sample were 200,000 to 300,000 distinct CDR3 sequences; just over 90% of them appeared once. Of the sample, about 0.07% is held by the ten largest clones.

Peripheral blood CD8+ and CD4+ T cells from healthy donors, Susac syndrome patients and multiple sclerosis patients were profiled by high-throughput TCR beta sequencing. Treatment-naive patients with stable or active relapsing-remitting disease fulfilling revised McDonald criteria were used as multiple sclerosis controls. Bulk CD8+ and CD4+ T cells were purified by magnetic negative isolation, while CD8+ TEMRA cells were enriched using FACS. Blood was collected in EDTA tubes and processed within 24 hours, with PBMCs isolated through density gradient centrifugation. PBMCs intended for TCR sequencing were frozen in liquid nitrogen and were later thawed in a 37 degrees C water bath. Purity of sorted or isolated CD4+, CD8+ and CD8+ TEMRA cells was at least 90%. This sample is drawn from a study of CD8 T cells in Susac syndrome (dated by TCRdb to between 2018 and 2021). About the full investigation: The study used repertoire sequencing to test whether antigen drove CD8+ T cell activation and differentiation in Susac syndrome.

What the authors observed across the whole study: The number of individuals in the TCR sequencing and HLA analysis was recognized as being relatively small.

Inclusive of the bounding cysteine and phenylalanine, the CDR3 is 13 residues long. Just the 39-base CDR3 DNA is kept, in frame starting at base 1. CDR1 and CDR2 are read off the germline V gene as SGHDN and FVKESK. V is cut by 0 bases and J by 12 bases, and the space between the germline ends is 12 bases. The TCR was taken from a human donor with multiple sclerosis. The sample consisted of CD4+ T cells from PBMCs. The V and J segments used are TRBV14 and TRBJ2-1, with no confidently assigned D gene. The CDR3 corresponds to CASSQDRLMGQFF. The nucleotides are TGTGCCAGCAGCCAAGATCGATTGATGGGGCAGTTCTTC.